This TCR beta chain comes out of a study of OX40 agonist ivuxolimab in advanced cancers. At the level of the whole study: Ivuxolimab was a fully human IgG2 agonistic monoclonal antibody targeting the costimulatory receptor OX40 (CD134). Intravenous ivuxolimab was administered to patients every 2 weeks at six dose levels: 0.01, 0.1, 0.3, 1.5, 3 and 10 mg/kg. Among the roughly 52 dose-escalation patients, 19 had hepatocellular carcinoma, 15 melanoma, 9 renal cell carcinoma and 9 head and neck cancer. A male proportion of roughly 80% and a mean age of around 60 years, ranging from about 20 to 79, were recorded for the dose-escalation cohort. Prior anti-PD-1, anti-PD-L1 or anti-CTLA-4 therapy was permitted, and about 40% of dose-escalation patients had received checkpoint inhibitors. Partial responses occurred in three dose-escalation patients: two with cutaneous melanoma and one with hepatocellular carcinoma. Peripheral TCRbeta sequencing aimed to test whether ivuxolimab altered TCR sequence diversity and caused clonal T-cell expansion. The paper describes the monotherapy dose-escalation part (N ≈ 50 patients) of the phase I trial of ivuxolimab. Beyond this particular receptor, the publication reports: Which antigens the clonally expanded peripheral T cells were specific for was not determined. Low levels of normalized T-cell clonal expansion were also shown by some nonresponding patients. In the 0.1-3.0 mg/kg groups, partial responders were among the patients with the lowest normalized peripheral clonal expansion, particularly in CD8+ T cells. On average, CD8+ T cells showed more expanded clones than CD4+ T cells after ivuxolimab. At doses from 0.1 to 3.0 mg/kg, clonal expansion was seen in both CD4+ and CD8+ blood T cells between baseline and week 6.

The trial excluded patients who had a history of autoimmune disease or who were on systemic immunosuppression. Peripheral blood for TCR sequencing was drawn from every dose cohort at baseline, at cycle 4 day 1 and at cycle 7 day 1. Samples came from an open-label, multicenter, first-in-human phase I dose-escalation trial of ivuxolimab. Adults with locally advanced or metastatic head and neck squamous cell, hepatocellular, melanoma or renal cell carcinoma were enrolled in the trial. Before TCR sequencing, CD4+ and CD8+ T cells were separately sorted from peripheral blood. Genomic DNA was isolated from the sorted cells so that the TCRbeta CDR3 region could be sequenced. The immunoSEQ Assay was used to sequence the TCRbeta CDR3 regions. The table comes from immuneACCESS by way of TCRdb, which keeps in-frame sequences with V and J called. Part of the clones is missing from these tables; in studies checked, under half for an unresolved V gene and the rest for unknown reasons. Across this sample there are about 61,000 clones, with approximately 92% seen only once. The ten largest clones take up approximately 23% of the sample.

After removal of 4 bases from V and 4 bases from J, the junction retains 10 bases not matched to a gene. From cysteine to phenylalanine, the CDR3 is 16 amino acids long. Only the CDR3 part of the read is kept: 48 bases, read in frame from the first base. In the germline V gene, CDR1 corresponds to SGHRS and CDR2 to YFSETQ. Concerning this clone itself: Its binding antigen is unknown. Per-base quality was not reported, and no clone a single base away is much larger than it.

The clonotype comes from an adult with an advanced solid tumor such as melanoma, head and neck, liver or kidney cancer. Rearrangement joined TRBV5-1 to TRBJ2-1; the central 8 bases match TRBD2. The sample consisted of CD4+ or CD8+ T cells sorted from blood, taken in a trial of the OX40 agonist ivuxolimab. In nucleotide form, the sequence is TGCGCCAGCAGCCCCCAGGGGTTAGCGGGGTACAATGAGCAGTTCTTC. This translates into CASSPQGLAGYNEQFF.